Listed here are 24 T cell receptor beta chains from one sample, sequenced in a study of tumor and adjacent non-tumor tissue in lung cancer. RNA was extracted from bulk tissue without any cell sorting. More than 3 cm separated this lung sample from the edge of the tumor. The library came from three nested PCR rounds adapted from ARM-PCR protocols. Each CDR3 protein is one row after TCRdb ran MiXCR on the multiplex PCR reads. The data hold 60,000 or so distinct CDR3 sequences, with more than 55% observed a single time. Sequenced: distant non-tumor lung tissue. The receptors were gathered from a man aged 65 to 85 with non-small cell lung cancer.

Concerning this clonotype itself: Germline is not matched at one junction end, which may reflect a read error. The J gene is TRBJ1-3, the V gene TRBV29-1; D gene ambiguous. Germline assignment: CDR1 SQVTM and CDR2 ANQGSEA. There are 14 residues in the CDR3. CDR3 sequence (DNA): TGCAGCGTTGGATCTGGAGGAACTCGAAACACCATACATTTT. It encodes CSVGSGGTRNTIHF.

V usage is TRBV12-3 or TRBV12-4 and J usage is TRBJ2-1; D assignment may be TRBD1 or TRBD2 (5 bases each). The CDR3 spans 12 residues. V lost 9 bases and J lost 13, with 19 bases in between. CDR3 in amino acids: CASSLEGRRQFF. The CDR3 DNA sequence: TGTGCCAGTAGCCTCGAGGGACGGAGACAGTTCTTC.

Regarding this clonotype: Likely a read error: the CDR3 ends without its conserved phenylalanine or tryptophan. The chain recombines TRBV28 with TRBJ2-7; D could derive from TRBD1 or TRBD2 (5 bases each). The CDR3 has 15 residues. In germline, CDR1 is MDHEN, CDR2 SYDVKM. Deletions cut 9 bases from V and 0 bases from J, with 18 bases between. The CDR3 protein is CARSTGRTSSYEQYS. DNA of the CDR3: TGTGCCAGGAGTACGGGACGGACGAGCTCCTACGAGCAGTACTCC.

The chain joins TRBV12-3 or TRBV12-4 to TRBJ1-1; the D is unclear. This CDR3 has 13 amino acids. V was clipped by 7 bases and J by 4 bases, with 13 bases between them. The CDR3 protein is CASNEQLSTEAFF. The CDR3 bases are TGTGCCAGCAACGAACAGTTGAGCACTGAAGCTTTCTTT.

A remark on this clonotype: A read error is possible here, since a much larger clone lies one base away. The chain couples TRBV5-1 to TRBJ1-4, with D perhaps TRBD1 (6 bases). This CDR3 has 15 amino acids. Germline V gives CDR1 SGHRS, CDR2 YFSETQ. CDR3 sequence (DNA): TGCTCCAGCAGCCCATCCGGGGGGCAGGGTGAAAAACTGTTTTTT. Protein product: CSSSPSGGQGEKLFF.

This rearrangement joins TRBV14 to TRBJ1-6, with D possibly being TRBD1 (5 bases). Trimming pared 3 bases from V and 6 bases from J, leaving 9 bases between. The germline gives CDR1 SGHDN, CDR2 FVKESK. CDR3 length: 14 residues. CDR3 in amino acids: CASSQGGVNSPLHF. CDR3 nucleotides: TGTGCCAGCAGCCAGGGAGGGGTTAATTCACCCCTCCACTTT.

Only a few counts were recorded for this clonotype. V and J are TRBV5-1 and TRBJ2-1; TRBD2 agrees at 8 bases. CDR3 size: 16 residues. The J segment lost 2 bases and the V segment lost 0 bases, leaving 4 bases of the junction unmatched. Germline V lookup: CDR1 SGHRS, CDR2 YFSETQ. The CDR3 here is CASSLDLAGTYNEQFF. The CDR3 DNA is TGCGCCAGCAGCTTGGACCTAGCGGGCACCTACAATGAGCAGTTCTTC.

The chain links TRBV25-1 to TRBJ2-2, with 10 positions matching TRBD1. Germline-derived CDR1 and CDR2 are MGHDK and SYGVNS. V was clipped by 7 bases and J by 5 bases; unmatched bases: 10. The CDR3 is 16 amino acids. The CDR3 spells CASIESGTGVTGELFF. In DNA form, the CDR3 reads TGTGCCAGCATTGAGTCCGGGACAGGGGTAACCGGGGAGCTGTTTTTT.

As regards this clonotype: Here the CDR3 omits its conserved ending phenylalanine or tryptophan, so a read error is the likely source. This chain uses TRBV12-3 or TRBV12-4 with TRBJ1-2; the D gene is possibly TRBD1 (5 bases). The CDR3 extends over 14 amino acids. CDR3 DNA: TGTGCCAGCAGTTTAGTACAGGTCAACTGTGGCTACACCCTC. Its translation: CASSLVQVNCGYTL.

Notes on this clonotype: Sequence at one end of the junction differs from germline and may be a read error. J is TRBJ2-1 and V is TRBV6-5; TRBD1 or TRBD2 may be the D gene (5 bases each). The CDR3 extends over 14 amino acids. Germline lookup yields CDR1 MNHEY and CDR2 SVGAGI. The CDR3 sequence: CARSFGGSRDEQFF. DNA of the CDR3: TGTGCCAGAAGTTTCGGAGGATCCAGGGATGAGCAGTTCTTC.

The table lists this clonotype with a count of one. The J gene is TRBJ2-4, the V gene TRBV11-3; 7 bases are a match to TRBD1. Germline CDR1 reads SGHNT; CDR2 reads YENEEA. This CDR3 spans 16 amino acids. With V trimmed by 10 bases and J by 1 base, 13 bases remained unmatched. CDR3 DNA sequence: TGTGCCAATAGTGCAAACAGGGGTTCGGCCAAAAACATTCAGTACTTC. This sequence encodes CANSANRGSAKNIQYF.

As to this clonotype: One junction end does not reproduce the germline sequence, and a read error may be involved. This rearrangement joins TRBV11-2 to TRBJ2-2; a possible D gene is TRBD2 (5 bases). Germline CDR1 is SGHAT and CDR2 is FQNNGV. This CDR3 has 15 amino acids. The CDR3 sequence is CASSSSWANTGKLFF. As DNA, the CDR3 is TGTGCCAGCAGCTCCTCATGGGCGAACACCGGGAAGCTGTTTTTT.

Note on this clonotype: Its ends do not fully match the called genes, so a read error is possible. The chain combines TRBV29-1 with TRBJ2-3; D is unresolved. This CDR3 spans 13 amino acids. Germline lookup yields CDR1 SQVTM and CDR2 ANQGSEA. CDR3: CGVESEGLDTKYF. The CDR3 DNA is TGCGGCGTTGAATCGGAAGGGCTAGATACGAAGTATTTT.

With regard to this clonotype: This may come from a read error, since a much larger clone is one base off. The chain links TRBV10-3 to TRBJ2-7; 8 bases agree with TRBD1. The CDR3 length is 16 residues. Germline CDR1 is ENHRY and CDR2 is SYGVKD. Written as DNA, the CDR3 is TGTGCCATCAATGAGAAGGGGACCGGGACAGGAGGCGAGCAGTACTTC. Residues: CAINEKGTGTGGEQYF.

To note about this clonotype: At one of its ends the junction is not consistent with the germline gene, which may arise from a read error. The gene calls are TRBV28 and TRBJ2-4, with D maybe TRBD2 (5 bases). Germline-derived CDR1 and CDR2 are MDHEN and SYDVKM. The CDR3 runs 15 residues. The CDR3 coding sequence is TGTGCCAGCAGTTCGTTGACTCTAGCCCAAAACATTCAGTACTTC. Its protein product is CASSSLTLAQNIQYF.

V usage is TRBV5-4 and J usage is TRBJ2-3; TRBD2 is a possible D gene (6 bases). This CDR3 region has 15 residues. Between the trimmed V and J ends, which lost 4 bases and 9 bases, there was a span of 21 bases. Germline-derived CDR1 and CDR2 are SGHNT and YYREEE (reference sequence). The CDR3 loop is CASSPPGGLRETQYF. The CDR3 DNA is TGTGCCAGCAGCCCGCCTGGGGGGTTGCGTGAGACGCAGTATTTT.

This clonotype was counted at least ten times. The chain employs TRBV20-1 and TRBJ2-5; 8 bases align to TRBD1. CDR3 length equals 14 residues. The germline V gene has CDR1 DFQATT and CDR2 SNEGSKA (reference sequence). The trim removed 1 base at V and 1 base at J, leaving 2 bases unmatched. The CDR3: CSARGRGPQETQYF. The CDR3 DNA follows: TGCAGTGCTAGAGGCAGGGGGCCCCAAGAGACCCAGTACTTC.

This clonotype is categorized as large. V gene TRBV11-1 combines with J gene TRBJ2-7; 8 bases map to TRBD2. Germline-derived CDR1 and CDR2 are SGHAT and FQDESV (reference sequence). J was trimmed by 0 bases and V by 1 base; bases with no gene match: 2. This CDR3 has 15 amino acids. CDR3 sequence reads: CASSLGLASSYEQYF. The CDR3 bases are TGTGCCAGCAGCTTAGGACTAGCGAGCTCCTACGAGCAGTACTTC.

The sample holds many counts of this clonotype. The chain couples TRBV19 to TRBJ2-1, with D hard to call. V dropped 11 bases and J dropped 8 bases, with 19 bases sitting between them. From germline, CDR1 is LNHDA and CDR2 SQIVND (reference sequence). This CDR3 has 13 residues. The CDR3 DNA reads TGTGCCGTGATGTTAGGCAAAGGTGATGAGCAGTTCTTC. Residues: CAVMLGKGDEQFF. Full variable domain (outside the CDR3, taken from reference TRBV19 and TRBJ2-1): DGGITQSPKYLFRKEGQNVTLSCEQNLNHDAMYWYRQDPGQGLRLIYYSQIVNDFQKGDIAEGYSVSREKKESFPLTVTSAQKNPTAFYLCAVMLGKGDEQFFGPGTRLTVL.

This clonotype was seen a few times. A read error may explain this, as a much larger clone is one base away. The gene calls are TRBV30 and TRBJ1-1; TRBD1 agrees at 8 bases. The CDR3 is 14 residues long. Germline V CDR1 and CDR2: GTSNPN, SVGIG (reference sequence). The J segment lost 3 bases and the V segment lost 3 bases, leaving 6 bases of the junction unmatched. CDR3 DNA sequence: TGTGCCTGGAGCACAGGGGGAATGGACACTGAAGCTTTCTTT. This codes for CAWSTGGMDTEAFF.

This clonotype was counted a few times. V and J are TRBV5-1 and TRBJ1-2; no definite D call. Trimming took off 5 bases at V and 0 bases at J, with 14 bases between the two ends. The germline gives CDR1 SGHRS, CDR2 YFSETQ. The CDR3 runs to 15 residues. CDR3 coding DNA: TGCGCCAGCAGAACCACGGCGGTAGCTAACTATGGCTACACCTTC. Its protein product is CASRTTAVANYGYTF.

Remarks on this clonotype: A read error may account for a junction end that differs from germline. V is TRBV6-5 and J is TRBJ1-1, with D possibly TRBD1 on 6 matching bases. The CDR3 extends over 13 amino acids. Germline-derived CDR1 and CDR2 are MNHEY and SVGAGI. CDR3: CACSPDRNTEAFF. DNA for the CDR3: TGTGCCTGCAGTCCGGACAGGAACACTGAAGCTTTCTTT.

Of note for this clonotype: With a much larger clone just one base away, this may be a read error. V is TRBV5-4 and J is TRBJ2-4, with 8 nucleotides matching TRBD1. V was pared by 5 bases and J by 13 bases, with 11 bases of the junction left unmatched. This CDR3 comprises 13 residues. In germline, CDR1 is SGHNT, CDR2 YYREEE (reference sequence). The CDR3 region is CASRVNGQGPQYF. In nucleotides, the CDR3 is TGTGCCAGCAGGGTGAACGGACAGGGTCCCCAGTACTTC.

As for this clonotype: Likely a read error: the CDR3 ends without its conserved phenylalanine or tryptophan. It is unclear where the CDR3 begins or ends on the DNA, so no DNA is shown, and the CDR3 is as TCRdb lists it. This rearrangement joins TRBV11-2 to TRBJ2-7. From its first to its last residue, the CDR3 has 15 amino acids. Germline V CDR1 and CDR2: SGHAT, FQNNGV. The CDR3 sequence is CASSSEPLLVHERYL.